The present entry profiles one TCR beta chain with its context. Its antigen target is currently unknown. No base-level quality is on record; no much larger clone is a single base apart. One collaborating source in Seattle enrolled patients during active infection and followed them longitudinally through the course of disease. Collaborating institutions collected whole blood in K2EDTA tubes following their own protocols. For TCRbeta analysis, collaborator samples were shipped as frozen whole blood, as isolated PBMCs, or as DNA extracted from either sample type. Trimming leaves V shorter by 3 bases and J shorter by 8 bases, with the junction holding 8 bases beyond the gene matches. The CDR3 runs 15 residues from the cysteine to the phenylalanine. The entry retains the CDR3 DNA only, 45 bases that are in frame from base 1. The germline V gene yields SNHLY for CDR1 and FYNNEI for CDR2. These data belong to a study of blood T cell repertoires in COVID-19 (dated by TCRdb to 2020 to 2021). Background on the whole study: Samples from collaborators originated in the United States, Italy and Spain and spanned both the acute and convalescent phases of COVID-19. Samples were obtained from the ongoing ImmuneRACE study (first 160 participants) and from some 1,200 subjects provided by 6 global collaborators. The prospective study material was composed of cDNA or gDNA derived from T cells, B-cell-depleted T cells, or PBMCs. The sample metadata nearly always contained a de-identified subject ID, COVID-19 status, age in years and sex. HLA class I and class II types, where available, came from metadata supplied by the sample provider rather than from assay-based typing. Subjects who had been exposed to COVID-19, were actively infected with it, or had recovered from it provided the deeply sampled blood TCRbeta repertoires that made up the dataset. A freely available public database, intended as a resource for researchers studying the immune response to SARS-CoV-2, is where the repertoires were released. The investigation overall reported the following: The amount of clinical and demographic metadata varied by source and participant and was provided uncurated.

The immunoSEQ Assay, a bias-controlled multiplex PCR, was used to amplify TCRbeta CDR3 regions from genomic DNA. Regarding the original processing steps: The number of nucleated cells in each sample was estimated from the amplification of reference gene primers within the assay. Sequence reads were collapsed and filtered to measure the absolute abundance of every unique TCRbeta CDR3 rearrangement. For each sample, productive Simpson clonality was calculated as the square root of Simpson's diversity index over productive rearrangements. Here the immuneACCESS table is served through TCRdb, limited to in-frame sequences with V and J called. Missing clones are a known gap in these copies; in checked studies unresolved V genes cover under half, and the rest lacks a known reason. V, J and clone size reflect that table, while D and trimming were determined from the DNA. The sample table shows 160,000 or so clones, and approximately 87% are seen once. The ten largest clones take up 10% of the sample.

Sequenced material: peripheral blood. The sequence links TRBV2 to TRBJ2-4, and TRBD1 aligns with 9 junction nucleotides. This clonotype originated in a woman aged 70 to 79 with COVID-19, enrolled during active disease. The CDR3 in this case is CASSDRRTGDDIQYF. At the DNA level, the sequence is TGTGCCAGCAGTGACCGGAGGACAGGGGATGACATTCAGTACTTC.